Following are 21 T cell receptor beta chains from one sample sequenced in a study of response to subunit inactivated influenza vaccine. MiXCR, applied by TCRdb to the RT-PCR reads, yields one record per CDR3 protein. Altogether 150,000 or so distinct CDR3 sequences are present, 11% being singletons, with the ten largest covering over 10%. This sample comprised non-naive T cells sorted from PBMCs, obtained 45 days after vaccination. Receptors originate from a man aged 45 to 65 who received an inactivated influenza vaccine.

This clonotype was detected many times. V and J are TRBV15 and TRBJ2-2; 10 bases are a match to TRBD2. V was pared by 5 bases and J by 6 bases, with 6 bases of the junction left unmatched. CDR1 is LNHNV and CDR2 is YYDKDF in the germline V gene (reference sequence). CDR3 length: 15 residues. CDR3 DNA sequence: TGTGCCACCAGCCCGCGGACTAGCGGCGCCGGGGAGCTGTTTTTT. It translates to CATSPRTSGAGELFF.

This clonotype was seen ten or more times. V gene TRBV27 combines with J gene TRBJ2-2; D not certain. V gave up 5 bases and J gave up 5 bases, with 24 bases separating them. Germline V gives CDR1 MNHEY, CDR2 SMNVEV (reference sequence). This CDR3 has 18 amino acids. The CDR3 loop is CASSPRETLGKRTGELFF. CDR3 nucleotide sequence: TGTGCCAGCAGTCCTAGAGAGACTTTAGGGAAGCGAACCGGGGAGCTGTTTTTT.

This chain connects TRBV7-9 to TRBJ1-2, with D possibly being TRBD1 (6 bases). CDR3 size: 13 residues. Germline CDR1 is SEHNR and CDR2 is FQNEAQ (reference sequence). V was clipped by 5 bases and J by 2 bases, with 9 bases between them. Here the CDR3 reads CASSMDSNYGYTF. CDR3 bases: TGTGCCAGCAGCATGGACAGCAACTATGGCTACACCTTC.

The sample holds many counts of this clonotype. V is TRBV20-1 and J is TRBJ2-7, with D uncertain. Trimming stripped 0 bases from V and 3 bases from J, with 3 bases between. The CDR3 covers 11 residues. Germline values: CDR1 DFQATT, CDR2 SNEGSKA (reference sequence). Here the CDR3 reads CSARDYYEQYF. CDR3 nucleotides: TGCAGTGCTAGAGATTACTACGAGCAGTACTTC.

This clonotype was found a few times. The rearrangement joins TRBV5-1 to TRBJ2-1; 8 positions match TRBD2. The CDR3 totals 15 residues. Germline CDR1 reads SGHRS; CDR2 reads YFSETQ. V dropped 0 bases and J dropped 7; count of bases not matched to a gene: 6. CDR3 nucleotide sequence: TGCGCCAGCAGCTTGGCCGGGGGGGGCCGGAATGAGCAGTTCTTC. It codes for CASSLAGGGRNEQFF.

As DNA, the CDR3 is TGTGCCAGCTCACAGGCGGGAGTGGGTAACAATGAGCAGTTCTTC. This codes for CASSQAGVGNNEQFF. J is TRBJ2-1 and V is TRBV18, with 7 bases fitting TRBD2. CDR3 length: 15 amino acids. Germline CDR1 KGHSH, CDR2 LQKENI. Trimming removed 4 bases from V and 5 bases from J; junction bases left unmatched: 8.

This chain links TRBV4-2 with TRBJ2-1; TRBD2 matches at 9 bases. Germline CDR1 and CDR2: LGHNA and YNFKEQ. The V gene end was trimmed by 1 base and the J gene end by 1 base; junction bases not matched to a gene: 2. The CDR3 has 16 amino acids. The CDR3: CASSQGAGGSYNEQFF. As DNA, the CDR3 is TGTGCCAGCAGCCAAGGAGCGGGGGGTTCCTACAATGAGCAGTTCTTC.

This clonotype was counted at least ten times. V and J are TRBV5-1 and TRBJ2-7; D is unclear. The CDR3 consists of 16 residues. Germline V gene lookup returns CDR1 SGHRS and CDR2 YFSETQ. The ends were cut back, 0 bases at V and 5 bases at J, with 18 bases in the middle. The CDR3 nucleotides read TGCGCCAGCAGCTTGGAATTTGGCAGCCTCGTCCACGAGCAGTACTTC. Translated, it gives CASSLEFGSLVHEQYF.

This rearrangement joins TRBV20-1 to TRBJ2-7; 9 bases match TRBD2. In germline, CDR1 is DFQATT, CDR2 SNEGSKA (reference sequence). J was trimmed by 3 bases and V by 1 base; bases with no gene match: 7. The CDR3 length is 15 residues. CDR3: CSARGGAGGGYEQYF. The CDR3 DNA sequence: TGCAGTGCTAGAGGGGGAGCGGGGGGCGGCTACGAGCAGTACTTC.

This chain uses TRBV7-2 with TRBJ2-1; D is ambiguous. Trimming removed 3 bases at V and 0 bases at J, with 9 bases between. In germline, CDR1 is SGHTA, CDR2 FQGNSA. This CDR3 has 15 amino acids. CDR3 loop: CASSFSPYSYNEQFF. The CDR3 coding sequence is TGTGCCAGCAGCTTTTCCCCTTACTCCTACAATGAGCAGTTCTTC. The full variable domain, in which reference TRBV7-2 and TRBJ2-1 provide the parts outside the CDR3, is GAGVSQSPSNKVTEKGKDVELRCDPISGHTALYWYRQSLGQGLEFLIYFQGNSAPDKSGLPSDRFSAERTGGSVSTLTIQRTQQEDSAVYLCASSFSPYSYNEQFFGPGTRLTVL.

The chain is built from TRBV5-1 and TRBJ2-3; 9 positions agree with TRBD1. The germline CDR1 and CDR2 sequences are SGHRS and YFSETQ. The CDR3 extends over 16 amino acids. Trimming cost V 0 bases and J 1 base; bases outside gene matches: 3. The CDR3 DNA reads TGCGCCAGCAGCTTGGGGGGACAGGGCCGCACAGATACGCAGTATTTT. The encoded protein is CASSLGGQGRTDTQYF. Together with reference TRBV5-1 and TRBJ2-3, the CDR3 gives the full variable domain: KAGVTQTPRYLIKTRGQQVTLSCSPISGHRSVSWYQQTPGQGLQFLFEYFSETQRNKGNFPGRFSGRQFSNSRSEMNVSTLELGDSALYLCASSLGGQGRTDTQYFGPGTRLTVL.

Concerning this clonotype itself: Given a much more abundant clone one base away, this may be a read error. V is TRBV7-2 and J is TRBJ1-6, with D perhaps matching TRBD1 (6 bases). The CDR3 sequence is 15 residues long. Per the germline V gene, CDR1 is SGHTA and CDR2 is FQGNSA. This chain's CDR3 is CASSLARGRDSPLYF. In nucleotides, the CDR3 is TGTGCCAGCAGCTTAGCGCGGGGGCGCGATTCACCCCTCTACTTT.

CDR3 sequence (DNA): TGTGCCAGCAGCTTATGGGGGCGGGACTACACCTTC. Encoded protein: CASSLWGRDYTF. V gene TRBV7-9 combines with J gene TRBJ1-2; D is perhaps TRBD1 (6 bases). CDR3 size: 12 residues. Per germline, CDR1 SEHNR and CDR2 FQNEAQ (reference sequence). Trimming took 2 bases from V and 10 from J, leaving 11 bases between them.

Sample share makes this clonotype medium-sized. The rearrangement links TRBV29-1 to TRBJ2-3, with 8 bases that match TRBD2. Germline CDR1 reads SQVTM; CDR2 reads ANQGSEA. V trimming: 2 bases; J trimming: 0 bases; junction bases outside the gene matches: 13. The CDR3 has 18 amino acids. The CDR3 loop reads CSVEFLSATGGSTDTQYF. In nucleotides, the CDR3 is TGCAGCGTTGAATTCCTATCGGCAACGGGAGGGAGCACAGATACGCAGTATTTT.

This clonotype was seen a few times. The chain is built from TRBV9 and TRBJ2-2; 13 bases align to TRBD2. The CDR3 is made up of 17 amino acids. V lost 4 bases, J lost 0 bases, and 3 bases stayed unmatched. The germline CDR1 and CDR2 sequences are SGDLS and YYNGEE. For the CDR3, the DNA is TGTGCCAGCAGCTCGGGACTAGCGGGGCCGAACACCGGGGAGCTGTTTTTT. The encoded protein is CASSSGLAGPNTGELFF.

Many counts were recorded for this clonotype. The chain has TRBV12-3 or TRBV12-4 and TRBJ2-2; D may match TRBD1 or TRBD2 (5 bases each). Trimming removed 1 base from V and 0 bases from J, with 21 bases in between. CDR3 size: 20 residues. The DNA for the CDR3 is TGTGCCAGCAGTTTAGTATTCATCTTTACCCGGGACGCGAACACCGGGGAGCTGTTTTTT. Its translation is CASSLVFIFTRDANTGELFF.

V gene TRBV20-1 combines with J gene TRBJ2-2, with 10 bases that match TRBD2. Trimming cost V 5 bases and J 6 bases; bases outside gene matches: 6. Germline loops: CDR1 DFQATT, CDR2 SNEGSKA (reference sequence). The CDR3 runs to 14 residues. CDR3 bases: TGCAGTGCTTTTACCGGGACTAGCGCCGGGGAGCTGTTTTTT. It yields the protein CSAFTGTSAGELFF.

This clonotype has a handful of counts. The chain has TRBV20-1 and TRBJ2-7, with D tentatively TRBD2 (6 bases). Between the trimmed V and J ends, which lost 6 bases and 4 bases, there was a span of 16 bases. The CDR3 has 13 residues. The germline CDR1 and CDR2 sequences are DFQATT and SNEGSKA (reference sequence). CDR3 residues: CSASSGLGYEQYF. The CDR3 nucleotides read TGCAGTGCCTCTTCGGGACTGGGATACGAGCAGTACTTC.

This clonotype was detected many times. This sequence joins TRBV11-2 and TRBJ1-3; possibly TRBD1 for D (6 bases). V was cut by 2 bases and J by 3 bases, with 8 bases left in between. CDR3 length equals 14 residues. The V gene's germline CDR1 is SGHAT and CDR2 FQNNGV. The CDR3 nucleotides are TGTGCCAGCAGCTTACAGGGGCTTGGAAACACCATATATTTT. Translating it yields CASSLQGLGNTIYF.

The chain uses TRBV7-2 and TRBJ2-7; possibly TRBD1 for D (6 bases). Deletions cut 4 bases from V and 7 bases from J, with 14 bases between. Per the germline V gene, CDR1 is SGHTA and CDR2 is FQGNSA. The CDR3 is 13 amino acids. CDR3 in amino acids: CASSSQSRGEQYF. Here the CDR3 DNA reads TGTGCCAGCAGCTCTCAGAGCAGGGGTGAGCAGTACTTC.

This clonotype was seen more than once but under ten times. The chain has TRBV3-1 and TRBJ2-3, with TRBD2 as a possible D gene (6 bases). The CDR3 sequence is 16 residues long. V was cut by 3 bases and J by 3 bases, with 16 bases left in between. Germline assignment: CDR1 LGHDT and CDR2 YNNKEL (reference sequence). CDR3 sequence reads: CASSQYSGVGTDTQYF. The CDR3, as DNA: TGTGCCAGCAGCCAGTATTCGGGAGTTGGAACAGATACGCAGTATTTT.